Described below is a single T cell receptor beta chain sequence and its context. Its specificity is not known. The record originates from a study of CD8+ T cells in alopecia areata. Isolated RNA was reverse transcribed into cDNA used as the sequencing template. Repertoires were generated with immunoSEQ multiplex PCR, while TCRdb's copy carries only in-frame clones and drops some. In the table there are 35,000 to 45,000 clones, around 57% of which are singletons. This CDR3 comprises 14 residues. Germline V gene sequence: CDR1 SQVTM, CDR2 ANQGSEA. After removal of 4 bases from V and 4 bases from J, the junction contained 9 bases not matched to a gene. For roughly 5 of the biomarker-study patients, the CD4+ cells were further sorted so as to obtain CD25+CD127- cells. Peripheral blood and lesional scalp punch biopsies were taken from alopecia areata patients. The study, taken as a whole, reports: Scalp sample sequencing also detects resident alphabeta T cells of normal skin. Affected lesional scalp, above all in alopecia totalis/universalis, was more clonal than normal scalp. Among patients, TCR sharing was less clear than in mice, a difference possibly due in part to HLA diversity in the patient population.

The gene calls are TRBV29-1 and TRBJ2-7, with TRBD1 matching over 8 bases. The sequence was collected from a human donor with alopecia areata. The sample comprised CD4+ Tregs sorted from blood. In nucleotides, the CDR3 is TGCAGCGTTGCCCGACAGGGGCGAGAATACGAGCAGTACTTC. Protein sequence: CSVARQGREYEQYF.